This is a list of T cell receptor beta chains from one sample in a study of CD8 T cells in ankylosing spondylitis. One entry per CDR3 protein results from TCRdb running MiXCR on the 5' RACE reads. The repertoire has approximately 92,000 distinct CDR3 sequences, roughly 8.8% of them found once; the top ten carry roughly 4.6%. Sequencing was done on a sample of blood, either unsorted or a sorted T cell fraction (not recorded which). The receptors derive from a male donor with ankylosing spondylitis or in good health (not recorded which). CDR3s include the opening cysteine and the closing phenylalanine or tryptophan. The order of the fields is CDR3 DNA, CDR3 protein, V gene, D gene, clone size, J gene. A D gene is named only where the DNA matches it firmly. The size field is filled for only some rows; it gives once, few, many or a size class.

cdr3_nt: TGTGCCAGCAGCCCCACCCACTATGGCAACAATGAGCAGTTCTTC
cdr3_aa: CASSPTHYGNNEQFF
v_call: TRBV3-1
d_call: .
clone_size: many
j_call: TRBJ2-1

cdr3_nt: TGCAGTGCTAGAGGGGGGAGAGCCTACGAGCAGTACTTC
cdr3_aa: CSARGGRAYEQYF
v_call: TRBV20-1
d_call: .
clone_size: many
j_call: TRBJ2-7

cdr3_nt: TGTGCCAGCTCACCTGACAGTCTCTCTGGGGCCAACGTCCTGACTTTC
cdr3_aa: CASSPDSLSGANVLTF
v_call: TRBV18
d_call: .
clone_size: few
j_call: TRBJ2-6

cdr3_nt: TGCAGCGTACGGGATAGCGGGGGGGCGAGGAATGAGCAGTTCTTC
cdr3_aa: CSVRDSGGARNEQFF
v_call: TRBV29-1
d_call: TRBD2
clone_size: many
j_call: TRBJ2-1

cdr3_nt: TGTGCCAGCAGCTTAGCGGGGCTAGCTGTAAATGAGCAGTTCTTC
cdr3_aa: CASSLAGLAVNEQFF
v_call: TRBV7-6
d_call: .
clone_size: many
j_call: TRBJ2-1

cdr3_nt: TGTGCCAGCAGCTTCCCTCCTGGGGGGCCAGGAGAGACCCAGTACTTC
cdr3_aa: CASSFPPGGPGETQYF
v_call: TRBV7-2
d_call: .
clone_size: many
j_call: TRBJ2-5

cdr3_nt: TGTGCCAGCAGTTTATTTGTGCGGAGGTCACGACTGGAGACCCAGTACTTC
cdr3_aa: CASSLFVRRSRLETQYF
v_call: TRBV27
d_call: .
clone_size: many
j_call: TRBJ2-5

cdr3_nt: TGCAGTGCTAAGGGGACTAGCCCTTCCTCTGGGGCCAACGTCCTGACTTTC
cdr3_aa: CSAKGTSPSSGANVLTF
v_call: TRBV20-1
d_call: TRBD2
clone_size: .
j_call: TRBJ2-6

cdr3_nt: TGTGCCAGTAGTATAGTCCGGGGGAGAAGCACAGATACGCAGTATTTT
cdr3_aa: CASSIVRGRSTDTQYF
v_call: TRBV19
d_call: .
clone_size: .
j_call: TRBJ2-3

cdr3_nt: TGTGCCAGCAGCCCGCGGACAGCCCAATCTACCTACGAGCAGTACTTC
cdr3_aa: CASSPRTAQSTYEQYF
v_call: TRBV7-2
d_call: .
clone_size: few
j_call: TRBJ2-7

cdr3_nt: TGTGCCAGCAGCGTAGTGGATTACTCCTACAATGAGCAGTTCTTC
cdr3_aa: CASSVVDYSYNEQFF
v_call: TRBV9
d_call: .
clone_size: many
j_call: TRBJ2-1

cdr3_nt: TGCAGTGCTAGAGTCACAGATACGCAGTATTTT
cdr3_aa: CSARVTDTQYF
v_call: TRBV20-1
d_call: .
clone_size: many
j_call: TRBJ2-3

cdr3_nt: TGTGCCAGCAGCTTAGTGCTGCGGGGGGGGAACACCGGGGAGCTGTTTTTT
cdr3_aa: CASSLVLRGGNTGELFF
v_call: TRBV7-6
d_call: TRBD2
clone_size: few
j_call: TRBJ2-2